These T cell receptor beta chains were read from a single sample in a study of spatial heterogeneity in lung cancer. TCRdb ran MiXCR on the 5' RACE reads and lists one entry per CDR3 protein. The sample shows some 9,800 distinct CDR3 sequences, about 50% of them seen only once. The sequencing here drew on lung tumor tissue, taken at surgery. These receptors all stem from a female donor with early-stage non-small cell lung cancer. Both conserved end residues are part of each CDR3. Fields, in order: J gene, D gene, CDR3 length, V gene, clone size, CDR3 protein, CDR3 DNA. The D gene is left open where the match is weak. Not all rows give a size; the values are once, few, many and, for expanded clones, a class.

J gene: TRBJ1-1; D gene: NA; CDR3 length: 15; V gene: TRBV7-2; clone size: NA; CDR3 protein: CASSPRGGVGTEAFF; CDR3 DNA: TGTGCCAGCAGCCCCCGCGGGGGGGTAGGGACTGAAGCTTTCTTT
J gene: TRBJ1-1; D gene: TRBD1; CDR3 length: 13; V gene: TRBV18; clone size: NA; CDR3 protein: CASSQTGATEAFF; CDR3 DNA: TGTGCCAGCTCACAGACAGGGGCTACTGAAGCTTTCTTT
J gene: TRBJ1-1; D gene: TRBD1; CDR3 length: 16; V gene: TRBV6-5; clone size: NA; CDR3 protein: CASSLIGDRMNTEAFF; CDR3 DNA: TGTGCCAGCAGCCTAATTGGGGACAGAATGAACACTGAAGCTTTCTTT
J gene: TRBJ2-2; D gene: NA; CDR3 length: 14; V gene: TRBV12-3/TRBV12-4; clone size: NA; CDR3 protein: CAREGPENTGELFF; CDR3 DNA: TGTGCCAGGGAAGGGCCCGAAAACACCGGGGAGCTGTTTTTT
J gene: TRBJ2-2; D gene: NA; CDR3 length: 16; V gene: TRBV5-5; clone size: NA; CDR3 protein: CASSRTGGTSGRELFF; CDR3 DNA: TGTGCCAGCAGCCGTACCGGAGGGACTTCGGGGCGGGAGCTGTTTTTT
J gene: TRBJ1-4; D gene: TRBD1; CDR3 length: 14; V gene: TRBV13; clone size: once; CDR3 protein: CASGDSRTNEKLFF; CDR3 DNA: TGTGCCAGCGGGGACAGTCGAACTAATGAAAAACTGTTTTTT
J gene: TRBJ1-1; D gene: TRBD1; CDR3 length: 17; V gene: TRBV5-8; clone size: NA; CDR3 protein: CASSLVGFRDRDTEAFF; CDR3 DNA: TGTGCCAGCAGCTTGGTCGGGTTCCGGGACAGGGACACTGAAGCTTTCTTT
J gene: TRBJ1-2; D gene: NA; CDR3 length: 12; V gene: TRBV20-1; clone size: NA; CDR3 protein: CSVPTVSYGYTF; CDR3 DNA: TGCAGTGTCCCGACAGTTTCCTATGGCTACACCTTC
J gene: TRBJ1-6; D gene: NA; CDR3 length: 14; V gene: TRBV20-1; clone size: NA; CDR3 protein: CSARGDGPSSPLHF; CDR3 DNA: TGCAGTGCAAGAGGGGACGGGCCTTCTTCACCCCTCCACTTT
J gene: TRBJ2-2; D gene: NA; CDR3 length: 13; V gene: TRBV12-3/TRBV12-4; clone size: NA; CDR3 protein: CASSRREAGELFF; CDR3 DNA: TGTGCCAGCAGTCGCAGGGAGGCCGGGGAGCTGTTTTTT
J gene: TRBJ1-1; D gene: NA; CDR3 length: 14; V gene: TRBV6-5; clone size: few; CDR3 protein: CASSSLTGNTEAFF; CDR3 DNA: TGTGCCAGCAGTTCCCTGACAGGGAACACTGAAGCTTTCTTT
J gene: TRBJ2-3; D gene: NA; CDR3 length: 17; V gene: TRBV23-1; clone size: NA; CDR3 protein: CASSQRVMGPLLGTQYF; CDR3 DNA: TGCGCCAGCAGTCAAAGGGTGATGGGACCCCTGTTGGGTACGCAGTATTTT
J gene: TRBJ2-5; D gene: TRBD2; CDR3 length: 13; V gene: TRBV20-1; clone size: NA; CDR3 protein: CSVPAGAVETQYF; CDR3 DNA: TGCAGTGTCCCAGCGGGAGCGGTCGAGACCCAGTACTTC
J gene: TRBJ2-3; D gene: NA; CDR3 length: 11; V gene: TRBV6-1; clone size: few; CDR3 protein: CASSEPATQYF; CDR3 DNA: TGTGCCAGCAGTGAACCGGCTACGCAGTATTTT
J gene: TRBJ1-5; D gene: NA; CDR3 length: 13; V gene: TRBV20-1; clone size: NA; CDR3 protein: CSARENSNQPQHF; CDR3 DNA: TGCAGTGCTAGAGAAAATAGCAATCAGCCCCAGCATTTT
J gene: TRBJ2-4; D gene: NA; CDR3 length: 12; V gene: TRBV29-1; clone size: few; CDR3 protein: CSVVAVNNIQYF; CDR3 DNA: TGCAGCGTTGTAGCAGTCAATAACATTCAGTACTTC
J gene: TRBJ1-3; D gene: NA; CDR3 length: 15; V gene: TRBV7-8; clone size: NA; CDR3 protein: CASSSGTNPGNTIYF; CDR3 DNA: TGTGCCAGCAGCTCCGGGACAAACCCTGGAAACACCATATATTTT
J gene: TRBJ2-1; D gene: TRBD1; CDR3 length: 13; V gene: TRBV2; clone size: few; CDR3 protein: CASNTYGQGWQFF; CDR3 DNA: TGTGCCAGCAATACCTATGGACAGGGGTGGCAGTTCTTC
J gene: TRBJ2-1; D gene: NA; CDR3 length: 15; V gene: TRBV6-1; clone size: NA; CDR3 protein: CASSEASRGYNEQFF; CDR3 DNA: TGTGCCAGCAGTGAAGCGAGTCGGGGTTACAATGAGCAGTTCTTC